This T cell receptor (beta chain) comes out of a study of blood T cell repertoires in COVID-19. Germline CDR1 LGHNA, CDR2 YSLEER. J gave up 3 bases and V 2 bases, and 5 bases lay outside the gene matches. There are 15 residues in the CDR3. Only in-frame clones appear in the TCRdb table, and some are missing; sequencing was by immunoSEQ multiplex PCR. The sample consists of around 260,000 clones, 70% to 90% of them appearing once. The receptor comes from a human donor in a cohort sampled during active COVID-19. Sequences were obtained from peripheral blood. The chain links TRBV4-3 to TRBJ2-7, with TRBD2 matching 9 bases. The CDR3 spells CASSQLASGDYEQYF. Written as DNA, the CDR3 is TGCGCCAGCAGCCAATTGGCTAGCGGGGACTACGAGCAGTACTTC.